A selection of T cell receptor beta chains follows, all from one sample in a study of blood T cell repertoires in COVID-19. TCRdb's copy holds only in-frame clones and misses some; the assay was immunoSEQ multiplex PCR. The sample records about 220,000 clones, around 89% being singletons. Sequenced material: PBMCs or T cells enriched from blood (not recorded which). The receptors were gathered from a man aged 25 to 40 who had been exposed to COVID-19. Each CDR3 is given with its conserved first and last residue. A D gene is named only where the DNA matches it firmly. Clone size is shown for a subset of rows, as once, few, many or a class of expanded clone.

>TRBV7-9|15|-|-|TRBJ2-2
TGTGCCAGCAGCCTGGTTGGGGGGTACACCGGGGAGCTGTTTTTT
CASSLVGGYTGELFF
>TRBV5-1|12|-|-|TRBJ2-2
TGCGCCAGCAGCTTGGCCGTCGGGGAGCTGTTTTTT
CASSLAVGELFF
>TRBV25-1|14|-|TRBD1|TRBJ2-3
TGTGCCAGCAATCACAGGGGGCGGACAGATACGCAGTATTTT
CASNHRGRTDTQYF
>TRBV7-9|16|-|TRBD1|TRBJ2-2
TGTGCCAGCAGCTCGCGACAGGGCGCGAACACCGGGGAGCTGTTTTTT
CASSSRQGANTGELFF
>TRBV2|18|-|-|TRBJ2-3
TGTGCCAGCCGTAGTGCAGCCGGTTGGGGGCCTTCCACAGATACGCAGTATTTT
CASRSAAGWGPSTDTQYF
>TRBV18|16|-|TRBD2|TRBJ2-5
TGTGCCAGCTCACCACCAACTAGCGGGGGCCAAGAGACCCAGTACTTC
CASSPPTSGGQETQYF
>TRBV4-1|16|-|-|TRBJ1-5
TGCGCCAGCAGCCAACTAGTTCTGGTGGGCAATCAGCCCCAGCATTTT
CASSQLVLVGNQPQHF
>TRBV27|13|-|-|TRBJ2-7
TGTGCCAGCAGTACCCCGGGTTCCTACGAGCAGTACTTC
CASSTPGSYEQYF
>TRBV12-3/TRBV12-4|13|-|-|TRBJ1-6
TGTGCCAGCAAGCAGGGTCCTAATTCACCCCTCCACTTT
CASKQGPNSPLHF
>TRBV7-8|15|-|TRBD1|TRBJ1-1
TGTGCCAGCAGCTCCCCCGGGACAGCCGACACTGAAGCTTTCTTT
CASSSPGTADTEAFF
>TRBV18|14|-|-|TRBJ1-5
TGTGCCAGCTCACTACGACAAGTCAATCAGCCCCAGCATTTT
CASSLRQVNQPQHF
>TRBV19|14|once|TRBD1|TRBJ2-2
TGTGCCAGTAGTATGACAGGGGGCACCGGGGAGCTGTTTTTT
CASSMTGGTGELFF
>TRBV5-4|15|-|-|TRBJ1-2
TGTGCCAGCGGAACCAGGGGAATTTTGGACTATGGCTACACCTTC
CASGTRGILDYGYTF
>TRBV25-1|13|-|-|TRBJ1-2
TGTGCCAGCAGTCTTACAGGGAACTATGGCTACACCTTC
CASSLTGNYGYTF
>TRBV11-3|16|-|TRBD2|TRBJ2-7
TGTGCCAGCAGCTTAGCGGGTAGCGGGGGCTCCTACGAGCAGTACTTC
CASSLAGSGGSYEQYF
>TRBV9|16|-|-|TRBJ1-3
TGTGCCAGCAGCCCCTCGGGGAGTCTCTCTGGAAACACCATATATTTT
CASSPSGSLSGNTIYF
>TRBV4-2|16|-|-|TRBJ1-3
TGTGCCAGCAGCCAAGAGGTTAAACGAGCTGGAAACACCATATATTTT
CASSQEVKRAGNTIYF
>TRBV11-1|15|-|-|TRBJ2-7
TGTGCCAGCAGCTTAGCGGTGCAGGGAACATACGAGCAGTACTTC
CASSLAVQGTYEQYF
>TRBV5-1|13|-|TRBD2|TRBJ2-2
TGCGCCAGCAGCTTGGAGCGGGGCGGGGAGCTGTTTTTT
CASSLERGGELFF
>TRBV15|12|-|-|TRBJ1-5
TGTGCCACCGCCCAGAATGAACAGCCCCAGCATTTT
CATAQNEQPQHF
>TRBV15|11|-|-|TRBJ2-5
TGTGCCAGAGGAACCCAAGAGACCCAGTACTTC
CARGTQETQYF
>TRBV4-1|16|-|-|TRBJ1-5
TGCGCCAGCAGCCAAGATCTGGAGGGAACCAATCAGCCCCAGCATTTT
CASSQDLEGTNQPQHF